The clone carrying this TCR beta chain was seen ten or more times. Its antigen is unknown. This record comes from a study of CD8 T cells in ankylosing spondylitis. Study results and limitations: Seemingly characteristic of ankylosing spondylitis blood was a TCR beta motif consisting of several highly homologous variants. Certain motif variants had earlier appeared in reactive arthritis synovial fluid and blood. In peripheral blood, disease-linked CD8+ clones occurred at relatively low frequencies.

Construction of TCR beta libraries was performed using quantitative 5'-RACE with molecular barcodes. TCRdb recomputed calls from the 5' RACE reads with MiXCR, one row per CDR3 protein. The table has about 240,000 distinct CDR3 sequences, roughly a quarter seen once. This CDR3 contains 13 residues. V gave up 3 bases and J gave up 7 bases, with 12 bases separating them. This sequence joins TRBV12-3 or TRBV12-4 and TRBJ2-5, with D possibly TRBD1 on 6 matching bases. The receptor was isolated from a male donor with ankylosing spondylitis or in good health (not recorded which). The sample taken for sequencing was blood, either unsorted or a sorted T cell fraction (not recorded which). CDR3 loop: CASSLWGPGTQYF. CDR3 sequence (DNA): TGTGCCAGCAGTTTGTGGGGGCCAGGGACCCAGTACTTC.